The 25 T cell receptor beta chains presented below share a single source sample, sequenced in a study of a mutant IDH1 vaccine in newly diagnosed glioma. The method was immunoSEQ multiplex PCR; TCRdb's version includes in-frame clones alone and lacks a portion of them. The sample has about 15,000 clones; around 87% are singletons. The time point denotes: baseline, week 1 (first vaccination visit). The sample's treatment: pre-vaccination baseline after standard-of-care therapy. Here the sequenced sample was PBMCs, taken from a glioma patient treated with radiotherapy, temozolomide or both. These receptors were taken from a woman aged 40 to 49 with glioma. Some clones in this sample may be carry-over from other donors' samples.

The DNA of the CDR3 is TGTGCCAGCAGTCAACCAGGGCAGGGGGCCTTCTACGAGCAGTACTTC. Its translation: CASSQPGQGAFYEQYF. The chain uses TRBV6-6 and TRBJ2-7; 8 bases match TRBD1. Germline values: CDR1 MNHNY, CDR2 SVGAGI (reference sequence). V gave up 5 bases and J gave up 3 bases; unmatched junction bases: 12. The CDR3 loop spans 16 amino acids.

This chain links TRBV11-2 with TRBJ1-5, with D unclear. Per the germline V gene, CDR1 is SGHAT and CDR2 is FQNNGV. Trimming removed 1 base at V and 3 bases at J, with 4 bases between. The length of the CDR3 is 13 residues. Here the CDR3 DNA reads TGTGCCAGCAGCTTAGGTATCAATCAGCCCCAGCATTTT. Protein: CASSLGINQPQHF.

The rearrangement links TRBV5-1 to TRBJ2-7, with D perhaps matching TRBD2 (6 bases). In germline, CDR1 is SGHRS, CDR2 YFSETQ. The ends were cut back, 0 bases at V and 6 bases at J, with 13 bases in the middle. CDR3 length: 14 amino acids. The CDR3 coding sequence is TGCGCCAGCAGCTTGGCCGGGGGAGAAGGCGAGCAGTACTTC. Protein sequence: CASSLAGGEGEQYF.

The chain uses TRBV4-2 and TRBJ2-7, with a possible D match to TRBD2 (6 bases). The CDR3 is 16 residues long. Trimming stripped 0 bases from V and 3 bases from J, with 15 bases between. Germline CDR1 and CDR2: LGHNA and YNFKEQ. This CDR3 reads CASSQETSRELYEQYF. CDR3 nucleotide sequence: TGTGCCAGCAGCCAAGAAACCTCACGGGAGCTCTACGAGCAGTACTTC.

The chain links TRBV4-2 to TRBJ2-3, with D tentatively TRBD1 or TRBD2 (5 bases each). The CDR3 contains 15 residues. Germline V gene lookup returns CDR1 LGHNA and CDR2 YNFKEQ. V lost 0 bases, J lost 3 bases, and 10 bases lay in between. The CDR3: CASSQDWGITDTQYF. The CDR3 DNA reads TGTGCCAGCAGCCAAGATTGGGGGATAACAGATACGCAGTATTTT.

In its sample, this clone was seen a few times. CDR3 amino acids: CASIAAGLRTEAFF. The DNA of the CDR3 is TGTGCCAGTATCGCGGCGGGATTGAGGACTGAAGCTTTCTTT. The chain uses TRBV19 and TRBJ1-1; D is unresolved. This CDR3 comprises 14 residues. The V gene lost 7 bases and the J gene lost 5 bases, with 17 bases spanning the gap. In germline, CDR1 is LNHDA, CDR2 SQIVND (reference sequence).

CDR3 in amino acids: CASSWTSGAYEQYF. CDR3 DNA: TGTGCCAGTAGTTGGACTAGCGGGGCCTACGAGCAGTACTTC. The V gene is TRBV19, the J gene TRBJ2-7, with 12 bases matching TRBD2. In germline, CDR1 is LNHDA, CDR2 SQIVND (reference sequence). The CDR3 length is 14 residues. With V trimmed by 5 bases and J by 2 bases, 1 base remained unmatched.

The chain links TRBV28 to TRBJ1-2; tentative D call: TRBD1 (5 bases). This CDR3 is built from 15 residues. V lost 3 bases, J lost 5 bases, and 16 bases lay in between. Germline lookup yields CDR1 MDHEN and CDR2 SYDVKM. DNA for the CDR3: TGTGCCAGCAGTTTCCCGATTGGTGGGGGGTATGGCTACACCTTC. Translated, it gives CASSFPIGGGYGYTF.

J is TRBJ2-5 and V is TRBV2; 8 nucleotides agree with TRBD1. Germline V gene data show CDR1 as SNHLY and CDR2 as FYNNEI. The trim removed 8 bases at V and 4 bases at J, leaving 9 bases unmatched. This CDR3 spans 14 amino acids. As DNA, the CDR3 is TGTGCCAGCTCTGAGGGTGGACAGGGAGAGACCCAGTACTTC. Protein sequence: CASSEGGQGETQYF. Supplemented by reference TRBV2 and TRBJ2-5, the full variable domain reads EPEVTQTPSHQVTQMGQEVILRCVPISNHLYFYWYRQILGQKVEFLVSFYNNEISEKSEIFDDQFSVERPDGSNFTLKIRSTKLEDSAMYFCASSEGGQGETQYFGPGTRLLVL.

V is TRBV2 and J is TRBJ1-2, with D unclear. Germline CDR1 SNHLY, CDR2 FYNNEI. The CDR3 length is 11 residues. V gave up 8 bases and J gave up 8 bases, with 12 bases separating them. CDR3 sequence: CASDGSYGYTF. DNA of the CDR3: TGTGCCAGCGACGGCTCATACGGCTACACCTTC.

The chain employs TRBV30 and TRBJ1-2; TRBD1 matches at 9 bases. V shed 1 base, J shed 7 bases, and the junction held 1 base outside the gene matches. This CDR3 is 12 amino acids long. Germline values: CDR1 GTSNPN, CDR2 SVGIG (reference sequence). In nucleotides, the CDR3 is TGTGCCTGGAGTGCACAGGGGGCTGGCTACACCTTC. Encoded protein: CAWSAQGAGYTF.

V is TRBV5-1 and J is TRBJ2-1; TRBD1 aligns across 7 bases. CDR3 length: 14 residues. V trimming: 4 bases; J trimming: 8 bases; junction bases outside the gene matches: 9. CDR1 and CDR2 (germline): SGHRS, YFSETQ. The chain's CDR3 is CASSQRTGRDEQFF. The CDR3 DNA follows: TGCGCCAGCAGCCAACGGACAGGTAGGGATGAGCAGTTCTTC.

The J gene is TRBJ2-5, the V gene TRBV5-8, with 9 nucleotides matching TRBD1. The J segment lost 5 bases and the V segment lost 4 bases, leaving 9 bases of the junction unmatched. The CDR3 length is 15 residues. From germline, CDR1 is SGHTS and CDR2 YDEGEE. The CDR3 here is CASSGLGTGRETQYF. CDR3 nucleotide sequence: TGTGCCAGCAGCGGACTGGGGACAGGGAGGGAGACCCAGTACTTC.

This chain joins TRBV5-4 and TRBJ1-4; D unclear. Per germline, CDR1 SGHNT and CDR2 YYREEE (reference sequence). CDR3 length: 14 residues. V was clipped by 0 bases and J by 10 bases, with 13 bases between them. CDR3 sequence reads: CASSLGLSGGKLFF. For the CDR3, the DNA is TGTGCCAGCAGCTTGGGGCTGTCCGGTGGAAAACTGTTTTTT.

The DNA of the CDR3 is TGTGCCAGCAGCTTACCCCCCGGGACAGGGAAAAACATTCAGTACTTC. Its protein product is CASSLPPGTGKNIQYF. The chain links TRBV7-9 to TRBJ2-4, with 9 nucleotides matching TRBD1. The germline gives CDR1 SEHNR, CDR2 FQNEAQ (reference sequence). The CDR3 covers 16 residues. V shed 2 bases and J 4 bases; nucleotides not matched to a gene: 6. Full variable domain (rest looked up from reference TRBV7-9 and TRBJ2-4): DTGVSQNPRHKITKRGQNVTFRCDPISEHNRLYWYRQTLGQGPEFLTYFQNEAQLEKSRLLSDRFSAERPKGSFSTLEIQRTEQGDSAMYLCASSLPPGTGKNIQYFGAGTRLSVL.

The chain has TRBV11-3 and TRBJ2-7; TRBD1 matches 7 bases. The V segment lost 5 bases and the J segment 5 bases; nucleotides outside the gene matches: 6. Per germline, CDR1 SGHNT and CDR2 YENEEA. This CDR3 comprises 13 residues. CDR3 sequence (DNA): TGTGCCAGCAGCAAGAACAGGGGCCACGAGCAGTACTTC. This encodes CASSKNRGHEQYF.

The rearrangement uses TRBV10-2 and TRBJ2-1; TRBD1 might be the D (6 bases). This CDR3 is 13 amino acids long. Germline V lookup: CDR1 WSHSY, CDR2 SAAADI. V lost 7 bases and J lost 9, with 16 bases in between. DNA for the CDR3: TGCGCCAGCAAGGCCCCGCAGGGGAGTGAGCAGTTCTTC. Translated, it gives CASKAPQGSEQFF.

The chain couples TRBV6-5 to TRBJ1-1, with unresolved D. Germline V gene data show CDR1 as MNHEY and CDR2 as SVGAGI. This CDR3 has 15 amino acids. V was pared by 4 bases and J by 4 bases, with 16 bases between. DNA of the CDR3: TGTGCCAGCAGTTTGACCGGGTTGGGGATCACTGAAGCTTTCTTT. It is translated as CASSLTGLGITEAFF.

The J gene is TRBJ2-2, the V gene TRBV19; D might be TRBD1 or TRBD2, each matching 5 bases. Trimming stripped 5 bases from V and 5 bases from J, with 15 bases between. Germline V lookup: CDR1 LNHDA, CDR2 SQIVND (reference sequence). The CDR3 has 15 residues. DNA of the CDR3: TGTGCCAGTAGTGGGGACCTGCTTCGTACCGGGGAGCTGTTTTTT. It codes for CASSGDLLRTGELFF.

The V and J genes are TRBV7-9 and TRBJ1-4; D gene ambiguous. Germline V gene lookup returns CDR1 SEHNR and CDR2 FQNEAQ (reference sequence). The CDR3 extends over 15 amino acids. The V end lost 5 bases, the J end lost 4 bases, and 14 bases lay between the germline ends. The CDR3, as DNA: TGTGCCAGCAGCCTGAACCGAGGAAATAATGAAAAACTGTTTTTT. This sequence encodes CASSLNRGNNEKLFF. Looking up the rest from reference TRBV7-9 and TRBJ1-4 gives the full variable domain: DTGVSQNPRHKITKRGQNVTFRCDPISEHNRLYWYRQTLGQGPEFLTYFQNEAQLEKSRLLSDRFSAERPKGSFSTLEIQRTEQGDSAMYLCASSLNRGNNEKLFFGSGTQLSVL.

The chain links TRBV2 to TRBJ2-5, with a tentative D call TRBD2 (6 bases). Trimming removed 5 bases at V and 5 bases at J, with 9 bases between. The CDR3 contains 12 residues. The germline gives CDR1 SNHLY, CDR2 FYNNEI. The CDR3 sequence is CASSWSGETQYF. The DNA for the CDR3 is TGTGCCAGCAGTTGGAGCGGGGAGACCCAGTACTTC. Full variable domain (outside the CDR3, taken from reference TRBV2 and TRBJ2-5): EPEVTQTPSHQVTQMGQEVILRCVPISNHLYFYWYRQILGQKVEFLVSFYNNEISEKSEIFDDQFSVERPDGSNFTLKIRSTKLEDSAMYFCASSWSGETQYFGPGTRLLVL.

This clone was picked up a small number of times. The chain joins TRBV19 to TRBJ1-5; D not certain. The germline CDR1 and CDR2 sequences are LNHDA and SQIVND (reference sequence). Trimming removed 6 bases at V and 9 bases at J, with 9 bases between. The CDR3 contains 11 residues. CDR3 sequence (DNA): TGTGCCAGTAGCTCCGGTTGGCCCCAGCATTTT. It codes for CASSSGWPQHF.

This clone was counted once. J is TRBJ1-2 and V is TRBV6-5; D is unresolved. Germline CDR1 MNHEY, CDR2 SVGAGI. Deletions cut 0 bases from V and 5 bases from J, with 13 bases between. CDR3 size: 15 residues. CDR3 DNA sequence: TGTGCCAGCAGTTACTCGACCGAGACTCTTTATGGCTACACCTTC. It encodes CASSYSTETLYGYTF.

The rearrangement uses TRBV11-2 and TRBJ2-5; 7 bases match TRBD1. This CDR3 is 14 amino acids long. CDR1 and CDR2 from the germline V gene are SGHAT and FQNNGV. V lost 5 bases and J lost 2; bases outside the gene matches: 5. Written as DNA, the CDR3 is TGTGCCAGCAGCCCTCCGGGACAGCAAGAGACCCAGTACTTC. Protein product: CASSPPGQQETQYF.

This clone was detected once. V gene TRBV6-4 combines with J gene TRBJ2-3, with TRBD2 matching 10 bases. CDR3 size: 15 residues. V shed 5 bases and J 2 bases; nucleotides not matched to a gene: 4. Looked up from germline, CDR1 is MRHNA and CDR2 is SNTAGT. The CDR3 spells CASSPLAGDTDTQYF. CDR3 coding DNA: TGTGCCAGCAGTCCCCTAGCGGGAGACACAGATACGCAGTATTTT.